Shown below are 14 T cell receptor beta chains from a single sample sequenced in a study of cytomegalovirus exposure and HLA in healthy donors. The PCR used 60 Vbeta and 13 Jbeta primers. TCRdb keeps only in-frame clones here, not all; method: immunoSEQ multiplex PCR. The table records hundreds of thousands of clones, roughly 89% of them present only once. Sequencing used PBMCs. These receptors all come from a woman aged 18-35 years in good health and CMV-seronegative.

This clone showed up just once. This rearrangement joins TRBV10-2 to TRBJ2-7, with 8 bases fitting TRBD1. Germline assignment: CDR1 WSHSY and CDR2 SAAADI. This CDR3 spans 14 amino acids. J gave up 3 bases and V 6 bases, and 7 bases lay outside the gene matches. Here the CDR3 reads CASRGGTGGYEQYF. CDR3 nucleotides: TGCGCCAGCAGAGGGGGGACAGGAGGCTACGAGCAGTACTTC.

Only a few counts were recorded for this clone. This chain links TRBV14 with TRBJ1-1; maybe TRBD1 (5 bases). V dropped 4 bases and J dropped 2 bases, with 14 bases sitting between them. The CDR3 length is 15 residues. Germline V gene sequence: CDR1 SGHDN, CDR2 FVKESK. The CDR3 loop reads CASSLKWGGNTEAFF. The CDR3 coding sequence is TGTGCCAGCAGCCTCAAATGGGGGGGAAACACTGAAGCTTTCTTT.

The chain employs TRBV5-4 and TRBJ1-3; TRBD1 might be the D (6 bases). The CDR3 is 15 residues long. The V end was cut by 2 bases, the J end by 0 bases, with 9 bases between. Per germline, CDR1 SGHNT and CDR2 YYREEE (reference sequence). The CDR3 DNA follows: TGTGCCAGCAGCTTCACAGGGATCTCTGGAAACACCATATATTTT. Translated, it gives CASSFTGISGNTIYF.

This sequence joins TRBV6-5 and TRBJ1-6; 8 nucleotides line up with TRBD1. Germline loops: CDR1 MNHEY, CDR2 SVGAGI. V lost 7 bases to trimming and J lost 7 bases; unmatched junction nucleotides: 6. The CDR3 is 14 amino acids. The CDR3 is CASTSGGGNSPLHF. The DNA for the CDR3 is TGTGCCAGCACCTCAGGGGGCGGGAATTCACCCCTCCACTTT.

This clone was found once. The CDR3 sequence is CASSQDNFRTEHNSPLHF. Here the CDR3 DNA reads TGTGCCAGCAGCCAGGACAATTTCCGGACAGAGCATAATTCACCCCTCCACTTT. The rearrangement joins TRBV4-2 to TRBJ1-6, with D possibly matching TRBD1 (6 bases). The CDR3 consists of 18 residues. CDR1 is LGHNA and CDR2 is YNFKEQ in the germline V gene. V lost 3 bases, J lost 5 bases, and 20 bases lay in between.

The chain links TRBV5-6 to TRBJ1-1, with D uncertain. CDR1 and CDR2 (germline): SGHDT, YYEEEE. The CDR3 sequence is 14 residues long. Trimming left V 3 bases short and J 2 bases short, with 11 bases between. This CDR3 reads CASSSRSRNTEAFF. The CDR3 DNA sequence: TGTGCCAGCAGCTCCCGTTCGAGAAACACTGAAGCTTTCTTT.

This chain joins TRBV19 and TRBJ2-1; D remains ambiguous. The CDR3 consists of 16 residues. The germline V and J ends were trimmed by 5 bases and 7 bases, with 21 bases remaining between them. CDR1 LNHDA and CDR2 SQIVND come from the germline V gene (reference sequence). The CDR3 protein is CASSPSSISGRNEQFF. In DNA form, the CDR3 reads TGTGCCAGTAGTCCAAGCTCTATCTCTGGGCGAAATGAGCAGTTCTTC.

The rearrangement uses TRBV9 and TRBJ2-2; the D gene is possibly TRBD2 (5 bases). CDR1 and CDR2 from the germline V gene are SGDLS and YYNGEE. The germline V and J ends were trimmed by 0 bases and 4 bases, with 13 bases remaining between them. The CDR3 length is 16 residues. The CDR3 bases are TGTGCCAGCAGCGTAGATAGTACTAGACCCACCGGGGAGCTGTTTTTT. It encodes CASSVDSTRPTGELFF.

J is TRBJ2-1 and V is TRBV29-1, with D maybe TRBD1 (6 bases). In germline, CDR1 is SQVTM, CDR2 ANQGSEA. With 4 bases removed from V and 0 bases from J, the gap between germline ends came to 7 bases. The CDR3 totals 13 residues. The CDR3 is CSVVTGSYNEQFF. CDR3 nucleotides: TGCAGCGTTGTGACAGGCTCCTACAATGAGCAGTTCTTC.

V and J are TRBV10-2 and TRBJ2-7; TRBD1 is a possible D gene (6 bases). V was cut by 10 bases and J by 1 base, with 14 bases left in between. CDR1 and CDR2 from the germline V gene are WSHSY and SAAADI. The CDR3 length is 13 residues. DNA for the CDR3: TGCGCCACCCACAGGGACCCATCCTACGAGCAGTACTTC. This translates into CATHRDPSYEQYF.

The chain employs TRBV5-3 and TRBJ1-5; D unresolved. TRBV5-3 carries the ORF label, with uncertain function. The CDR3 runs to 13 residues. The ends were cut back, 3 bases at V and 2 bases at J, with 6 bases in the middle. CDR3 sequence: CARSSGGNQPQHF. The CDR3 DNA is TGTGCCAGAAGCTCCGGGGGCAATCAGCCCCAGCATTTT.

A few counts support this clone. The chain joins TRBV5-1 to TRBJ2-7; 7 bases are shared with TRBD1. Germline V lookup: CDR1 SGHRS, CDR2 YFSETQ. With V trimmed by 2 bases and J by 2 bases, 1 base remained unmatched. The CDR3 length is 13 residues. The CDR3 loop is CASSFQGAYEQYF. CDR3 coding DNA: TGCGCCAGCAGCTTCCAGGGGGCCTACGAGCAGTACTTC.

The chain uses TRBV18 and TRBJ1-3; possibly TRBD1 for D (5 bases). This CDR3 is 14 amino acids long. V lost 3 bases, J lost 8 bases, and 14 bases lay in between. CDR1 and CDR2 (germline): KGHSH, LQKENI. CDR3 sequence reads: CASSPMQGEDTIYF. CDR3 nucleotides: TGTGCCAGCTCACCGATGCAGGGTGAAGACACCATATATTTT.

A few counts support this clone. The chain couples TRBV5-4 to TRBJ1-1, with 8 bases that match TRBD1. The trim removed 4 bases at V and 6 bases at J, leaving 5 bases unmatched. Germline V lookup: CDR1 SGHNT, CDR2 YYREEE (reference sequence). The CDR3 is made up of 13 amino acids. CDR3 protein: CASSRQGLAEAFF. For the CDR3, the DNA is TGTGCCAGCAGCCGACAGGGGCTGGCTGAAGCTTTCTTT.